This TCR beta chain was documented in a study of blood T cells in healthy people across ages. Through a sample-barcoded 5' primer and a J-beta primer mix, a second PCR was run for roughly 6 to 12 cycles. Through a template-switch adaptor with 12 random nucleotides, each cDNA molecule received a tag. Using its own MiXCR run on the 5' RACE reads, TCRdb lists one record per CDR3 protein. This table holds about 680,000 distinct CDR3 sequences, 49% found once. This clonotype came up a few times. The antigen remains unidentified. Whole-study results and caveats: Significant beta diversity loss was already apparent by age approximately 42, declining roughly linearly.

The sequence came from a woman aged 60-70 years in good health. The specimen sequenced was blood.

CDR3 in DNA: TGTGCCAGCAGCCGAACGCAGGGGACTCCCTCCTACGAGCAGTACTTC. Translated, it gives CASSRTQGTPSYEQYF. The chain couples TRBV5-6 to TRBJ2-7; D may match TRBD1 or TRBD2 (6 bases each). In germline, CDR1 is SGHDT, CDR2 YYEEEE. Trimming stripped 4 bases from V and 0 bases from J, with 17 bases between. The CDR3 is made up of 16 amino acids.